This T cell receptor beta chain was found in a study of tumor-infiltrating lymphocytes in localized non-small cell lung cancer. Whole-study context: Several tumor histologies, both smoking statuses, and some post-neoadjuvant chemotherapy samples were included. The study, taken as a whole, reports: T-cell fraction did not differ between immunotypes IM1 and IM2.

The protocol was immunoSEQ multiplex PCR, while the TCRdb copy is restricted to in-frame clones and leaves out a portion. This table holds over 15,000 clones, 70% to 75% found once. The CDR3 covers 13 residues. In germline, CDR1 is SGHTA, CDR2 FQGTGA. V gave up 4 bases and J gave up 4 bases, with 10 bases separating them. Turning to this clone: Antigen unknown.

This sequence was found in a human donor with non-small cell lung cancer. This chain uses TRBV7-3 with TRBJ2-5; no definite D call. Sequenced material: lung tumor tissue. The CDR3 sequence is CASSYEFGETQYF. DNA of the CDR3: TGTGCCAGCAGCTACGAGTTTGGAGAGACCCAGTACTTC. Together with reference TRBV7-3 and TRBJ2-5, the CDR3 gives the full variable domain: GAGVSQTPSNKVTEKGKYVELRCDPISGHTALYWYRQSLGQGPEFLIYFQGTGAADDSGLPNDRFFAVRPEGSVSTLKIQRTERGDSAVYLCASSYEFGETQYFGPGTRLLVL.